This T cell receptor beta chain was recovered during a study of T cell responses to AZD1222 COVID-19 vaccine. Study-wide points: Just a handful of people given AZD1222 tested seropositive at baseline. Across the whole spike, CD4 TCRs peaked at regions 160-218 and 743-854. Spike-specific TCR breadth and depth went up after people got two AZD1222 doses.

Method: immunoSEQ multiplex PCR; TCRdb's copy keeps in-frame clones and lacks some. The sample lists approximately 130,000 clones; approximately 93% were seen once. CDR3 length: 16 residues. V dropped 3 bases and J dropped 3; count of bases not matched to a gene: 7. Germline lookup yields CDR1 MNHEY and CDR2 SMNVEV (reference sequence). Concerning this clone: The antigen remains undetermined.

The J gene is TRBJ1-4, the V gene TRBV27; 7 bases are shared with TRBD1. Here the sequenced sample was peripheral blood, taken on day 0 of AZD1222 vaccination. The clonotype was recovered from an adult in good health. This chain's CDR3 is CASSFAGGSANEKLFF. The CDR3 DNA is TGTGCCAGCAGTTTCGCAGGGGGTTCAGCTAATGAAAAACTGTTTTTT.